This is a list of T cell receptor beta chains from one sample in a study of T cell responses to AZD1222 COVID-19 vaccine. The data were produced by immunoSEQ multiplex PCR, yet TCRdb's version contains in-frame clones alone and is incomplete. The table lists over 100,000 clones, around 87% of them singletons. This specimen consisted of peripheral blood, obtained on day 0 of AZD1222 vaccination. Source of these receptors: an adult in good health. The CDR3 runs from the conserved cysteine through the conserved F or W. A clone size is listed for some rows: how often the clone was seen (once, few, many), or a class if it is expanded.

CDR3: CASSRASGRGETQYF
J: TRBJ2-5
size: few
V: TRBV19

CDR3: CASSPHSGYTF
J: TRBJ1-2
size: .
V: TRBV11-3

CDR3: CASSPFYRPGQVNSGNTIYF
J: TRBJ1-3
size: .
V: TRBV18

CDR3: CATSELATHSYNEQFF
J: TRBJ2-1
size: .
V: TRBV24-1

CDR3: CASSPDRGRTYEQYF
J: TRBJ2-7
size: .
V: TRBV7-2

CDR3: CASSSKFRTLNYGYTF
J: TRBJ1-2
size: once
V: TRBV28

CDR3: CASSSGGGNTIYF
J: TRBJ1-3
size: .
V: TRBV5-1

CDR3: CAISSHATNEKLFF
J: TRBJ1-4
size: .
V: TRBV10-3

CDR3: CASSTDRGRDGYTF
J: TRBJ1-2
size: .
V: TRBV5-4

CDR3: CASSPAGTGSNEQYF
J: TRBJ2-7
size: few
V: TRBV7-3

CDR3: CASRPSGGMQYF
J: TRBJ2-7
size: .
V: TRBV19

CDR3: CASSRMGQGKLGYTF
J: TRBJ1-2
size: .
V: TRBV7-9

CDR3: CASSLDAPRDRVYQPQHF
J: TRBJ1-5
size: .
V: TRBV7-2

CDR3: CASSQDSGGSTDTQYF
J: TRBJ2-3
size: .
V: TRBV4-1

CDR3: CASSIGLRQETQYF
J: TRBJ2-5
size: .
V: TRBV6-5

CDR3: CASRSRPGGVQYF
J: TRBJ2-4
size: .
V: TRBV28

CDR3: CASSSPFSLEAFF
J: TRBJ1-1
size: .
V: TRBV28

CDR3: CASSGQGWTGELFF
J: TRBJ2-2
size: .
V: TRBV19

CDR3: CASSTYRGPPYEQYF
J: TRBJ2-7
size: .
V: TRBV6-5

CDR3: CASSIQTGNNSPLHF
J: TRBJ1-6
size: .
V: TRBV7-2

CDR3: CASSRANEKLFF
J: TRBJ1-4
size: .
V: TRBV10-2

CDR3: CATSRGNEKLFF
J: TRBJ1-4
size: .
V: TRBV15

CDR3: CSVVPQDENSYGYTF
J: TRBJ1-2
size: .
V: TRBV29-1

CDR3: CASSFEAEAFF
J: TRBJ1-1
size: .
V: TRBV28